The 13 T cell receptor beta chains given below trace back to one sample, sequenced in a study of Graves' ophthalmopathy and Graves' hyperthyroidism. Amplification of TCR beta CDR3 regions used RNA transcripts. Investigators did first-round RT-PCR with HTBI primers, then second-round multiplex PCR. TCRdb analysed the multiplex PCR reads with MiXCR anew, one entry per CDR3 protein. The data show around 1.1 million distinct CDR3 sequences, less than 45% seen once. Sequenced input: peripheral blood or thyroid tissue (not recorded which). Receptors were obtained from an adult man with Graves' hyperthyroidism.

The sample holds many counts of this clonotype. The V and J genes are TRBV10-3 and TRBJ2-2, with 8 bases fitting TRBD2. The junction had 8 bases not matched to a gene; V was cut back by 10 bases and J by 1 base. Looked up from germline, CDR1 is ENHRY and CDR2 is SYGVKD. This CDR3 region has 15 residues. CDR3 nucleotides: TGTGCCACCGCAATTAGCGGGGAGAACACCGGGGAGCTGTTTTTT. Protein: CATAISGENTGELFF.

This clonotype was counted ten times or more. This chain joins TRBV19 and TRBJ1-6, with D possibly matching TRBD1 (5 bases). From germline, CDR1 is LNHDA and CDR2 SQIVND (reference sequence). The germline V and J ends were trimmed by 7 bases and 7 bases, with 11 bases remaining between them. This CDR3 is built from 13 residues. DNA for the CDR3: TGTGCCAGTAAGGGAGGGGTGAATTCACCCCTCCACTTT. Translating it yields CASKGGVNSPLHF.

The chain recombines TRBV29-1 with TRBJ1-2; tentatively, D is TRBD1 (5 bases). V lost 5 bases and J 11 bases, leaving 15 bases between the germline ends. Germline V lookup: CDR1 SQVTM, CDR2 ANQGSEA. There are 11 residues in the CDR3. The CDR3, as DNA: TGCAGCGTTATACCGGGACTTGGGTACACCTTC. This gives the protein CSVIPGLGYTF.

The sample holds many counts of this clonotype. The V and J genes are TRBV29-1 and TRBJ2-2, with D possibly being TRBD1 (6 bases). Trimming took off 4 bases at V and 4 bases at J, with 13 bases between the two ends. The CDR3 runs 14 residues. Germline V gives CDR1 SQVTM, CDR2 ANQGSEA. The CDR3 loop is CSVVLQGRTGELFF. In nucleotides, the CDR3 is TGCAGCGTTGTGCTCCAGGGGCGCACCGGGGAGCTGTTTTTT.

CDR3 sequence: CASSFRTGGTTGELFF. The DNA for the CDR3 is TGTGCCAGCAGCTTTAGGACAGGGGGAACCACCGGGGAGCTGTTTTTT. This rearrangement joins TRBV7-3 to TRBJ2-2; 10 nucleotides agree with TRBD1. CDR1 is SGHTA and CDR2 is FQGTGA in the germline V gene. J lost 4 bases, V lost 3 bases, and 5 bases had no gene match. The CDR3 has 16 amino acids.

This chain uses TRBV29-1 with TRBJ2-7; 8 bases fit TRBD1. The CDR3 loop spans 13 amino acids. J gave up 1 base and V 8 bases, and 7 bases lay outside the gene matches. The germline gives CDR1 SQVTM, CDR2 ANQGSEA. The CDR3 DNA is TGCAGCCAGAGGGGGGACAGGTCCTACGAGCAGTACTTC. Translation: CSQRGDRSYEQYF.

The sample holds many counts of this clonotype. The chain recombines TRBV29-1 with TRBJ2-2, with 8 bases identical to TRBD1. The V gene end was trimmed by 1 base and the J gene end by 6 bases; junction bases not matched to a gene: 7. The V gene's germline CDR1 is SQVTM and CDR2 ANQGSEA. The CDR3 is made up of 15 amino acids. The DNA of the CDR3 is TGCAGCGTTGAAGGCCAGGGGGCTTCCGCCGGGGAGCTGTTTTTT. This gives the protein CSVEGQGASAGELFF.

The chain links TRBV7-2 to TRBJ1-6, with D hard to call. V lost 4 bases and J 9 bases, leaving 13 bases between the germline ends. This CDR3 is 14 amino acids long. Looked up from germline, CDR1 is SGHTA and CDR2 is FQGNSA. The CDR3 sequence is CASSSAPDGSPLHF. CDR3 sequence (DNA): TGTGCCAGCAGCTCGGCTCCCGACGGTTCACCCCTCCACTTT. Full variable domain (missing parts from reference TRBV7-2 and TRBJ1-6): GAGVSQSPSNKVTEKGKDVELRCDPISGHTALYWYRQSLGQGLEFLIYFQGNSAPDKSGLPSDRFSAERTGGSVSTLTIQRTQQEDSAVYLCASSSAPDGSPLHFGNGTRLTVT.

This clonotype was seen repeatedly, ten times or more. The chain uses TRBV29-1 and TRBJ1-1, with D possibly being TRBD1 (6 bases). Germline CDR1 and CDR2: SQVTM and ANQGSEA. The V gene lost 7 bases and the J gene lost 3 bases, with 12 bases spanning the gap. The length of the CDR3 is 12 residues. CDR3 loop: CSAGQWDTEAFF. CDR3 DNA: TGCAGCGCCGGACAGTGGGACACTGAAGCTTTCTTT.

About this clonotype itself: It is likely a read error: a sequence one base away is far more abundant. The CDR3 is CASSPLTGEVFF. DNA for the CDR3: TGTGCCAGCAGCCCACTCACCGGGGAGGTGTTTTTT. The chain is built from TRBV9 and TRBJ2-2, with TRBD2 as a possible D gene (6 bases). Germline V gene lookup returns CDR1 SGDLS and CDR2 YYNGEE. This CDR3 region has 12 residues.

The genes are TRBV7-9 and TRBJ2-6, with 8 bases aligning to TRBD1. V lost 9 bases and J lost 17; bases outside the gene matches: 6. Germline CDR1 is SEHNR and CDR2 is FQNEAQ (reference sequence). CDR3 length equals 10 residues. The CDR3 protein is CASVGTGMTF. The DNA of the CDR3 is TGTGCCAGTGTGGGGACAGGCATGACTTTC.

The chain recombines TRBV7-2 with TRBJ2-7; TRBD1 aligns across 7 bases. Germline V lookup: CDR1 SGHTA, CDR2 FQGNSA. This CDR3 is 15 amino acids long. Unmatched junction bases numbered 9, after V lost 0 bases and J lost 7 bases. The CDR3 DNA sequence: TGTGCCAGCAGCTTAGCGCTAGGGGTGGGACAGGAGCAGTACTTC. Translated: CASSLALGVGQEQYF.

V gene TRBV5-1 combines with J gene TRBJ1-6; D unresolved. V lost 0 bases and J 0 bases, leaving 7 bases between the germline ends. Germline CDR1 reads SGHRS; CDR2 reads YFSETQ. This CDR3 region has 16 residues. The CDR3 loop is CASSLAWSSYNSPLHF. The CDR3 DNA sequence: TGCGCCAGCAGCTTGGCTTGGAGCTCCTATAATTCACCCCTCCACTTT.